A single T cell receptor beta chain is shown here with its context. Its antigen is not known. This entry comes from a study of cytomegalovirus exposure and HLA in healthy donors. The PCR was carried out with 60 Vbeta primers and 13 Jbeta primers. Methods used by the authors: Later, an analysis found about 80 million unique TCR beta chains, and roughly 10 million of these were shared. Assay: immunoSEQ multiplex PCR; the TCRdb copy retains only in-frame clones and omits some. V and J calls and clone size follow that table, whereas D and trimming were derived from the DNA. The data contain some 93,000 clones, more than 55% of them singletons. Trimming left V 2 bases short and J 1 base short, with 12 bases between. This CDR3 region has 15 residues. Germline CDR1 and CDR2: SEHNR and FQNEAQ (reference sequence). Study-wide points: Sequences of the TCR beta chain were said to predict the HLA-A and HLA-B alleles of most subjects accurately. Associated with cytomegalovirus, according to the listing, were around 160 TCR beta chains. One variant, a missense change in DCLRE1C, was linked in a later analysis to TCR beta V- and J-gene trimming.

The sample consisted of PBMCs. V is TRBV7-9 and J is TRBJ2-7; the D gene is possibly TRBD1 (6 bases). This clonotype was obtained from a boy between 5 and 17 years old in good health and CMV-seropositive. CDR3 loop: CASSLLQGLSYEQYF. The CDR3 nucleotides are TGTGCCAGCAGCTTATTACAGGGCCTTTCCTACGAGCAGTACTTC.